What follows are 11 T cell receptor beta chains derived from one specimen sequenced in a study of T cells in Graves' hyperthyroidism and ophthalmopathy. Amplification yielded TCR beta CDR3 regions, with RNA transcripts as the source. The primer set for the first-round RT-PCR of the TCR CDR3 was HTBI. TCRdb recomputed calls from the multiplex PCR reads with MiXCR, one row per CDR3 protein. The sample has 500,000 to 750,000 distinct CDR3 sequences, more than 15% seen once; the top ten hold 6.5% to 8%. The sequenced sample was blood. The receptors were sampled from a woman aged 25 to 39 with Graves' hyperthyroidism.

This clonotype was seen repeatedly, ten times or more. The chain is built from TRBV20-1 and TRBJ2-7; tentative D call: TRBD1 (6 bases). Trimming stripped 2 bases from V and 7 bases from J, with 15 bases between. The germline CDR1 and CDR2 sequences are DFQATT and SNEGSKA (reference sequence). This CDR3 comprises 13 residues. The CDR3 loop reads CSARQGLAGEQYF. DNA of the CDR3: TGCAGTGCTAGACAGGGGCTAGCAGGGGAGCAGTACTTC.

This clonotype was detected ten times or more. CDR3 bases: TGTGCCAGCTCACCGGACCCCGTTTATGGCTACACCTTC. Translation gives CASSPDPVYGYTF. This chain links TRBV18 with TRBJ1-2, with unresolved D. Germline values: CDR1 KGHSH, CDR2 LQKENI. V was shortened by 3 bases and J by 5 bases, with 10 bases between the two germline ends. The CDR3 is 13 amino acids. The full variable domain, with the rest looked up from reference TRBV18 and TRBJ1-2, is NAGVMQNPRHLVRRRGQEARLRCSPMKGHSHVYWYRQLPEEGLKFMVYLQKENIIDESGMPKERFSAEFPKEGPSILRIQQVVRGDSAAYFCASSPDPVYGYTFGSGTRLTVV.

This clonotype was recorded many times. DNA of the CDR3: TGTGCCATCAGGGGGACAGGGGATCGCTACGAGCAGTACTTC. Its translation: CAIRGTGDRYEQYF. V is TRBV10-3 and J is TRBJ2-7; TRBD1 aligns across 10 bases. Germline assignment: CDR1 ENHRY and CDR2 SYGVKD. J was trimmed by 3 bases and V by 6 bases; bases with no gene match: 5. This CDR3 region has 14 residues.

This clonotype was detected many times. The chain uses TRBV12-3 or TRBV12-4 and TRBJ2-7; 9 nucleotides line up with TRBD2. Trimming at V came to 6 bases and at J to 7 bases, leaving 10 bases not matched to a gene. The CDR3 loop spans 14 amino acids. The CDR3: CASSTGTSFYEQYF. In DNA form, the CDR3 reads TGTGCCAGCAGCACCGGGACTAGCTTCTATGAGCAGTACTTC.

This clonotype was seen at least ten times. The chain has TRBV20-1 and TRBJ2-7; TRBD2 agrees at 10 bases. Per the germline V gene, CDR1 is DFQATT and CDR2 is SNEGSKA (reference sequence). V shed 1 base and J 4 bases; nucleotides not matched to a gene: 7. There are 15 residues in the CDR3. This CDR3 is CSARVPSGSEYEQYF. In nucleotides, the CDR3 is TGCAGTGCTAGAGTGCCTAGCGGGAGTGAATACGAGCAGTACTTC.

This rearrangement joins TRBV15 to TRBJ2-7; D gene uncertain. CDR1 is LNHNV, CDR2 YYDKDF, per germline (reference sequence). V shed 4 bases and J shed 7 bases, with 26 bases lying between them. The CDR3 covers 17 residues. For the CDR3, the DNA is TGTGCCACCAGCAAAAATCAAGAACTATCCGTTGGTAGGGAGCAGTACTTC. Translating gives CATSKNQELSVGREQYF.

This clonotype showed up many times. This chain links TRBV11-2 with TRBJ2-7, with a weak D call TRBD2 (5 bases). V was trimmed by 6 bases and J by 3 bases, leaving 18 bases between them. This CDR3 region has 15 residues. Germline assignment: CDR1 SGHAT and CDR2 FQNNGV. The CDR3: CASSAIKGVYYEQYF. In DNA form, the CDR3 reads TGTGCCAGCAGTGCAATTAAGGGAGTTTACTACGAGCAGTACTTC.

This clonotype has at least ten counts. CDR3 loop: CASSKGQGAGNEQFF. CDR3 nucleotide sequence: TGTGCCAGCAGTAAAGGACAGGGGGCTGGCAATGAGCAGTTCTTC. The rearrangement joins TRBV2 to TRBJ2-1, with 11 bases aligning to TRBD1. Germline-derived CDR1 and CDR2 are SNHLY and FYNNEI. J was trimmed by 6 bases and V by 5 bases; bases with no gene match: 6. CDR3 length: 15 amino acids.

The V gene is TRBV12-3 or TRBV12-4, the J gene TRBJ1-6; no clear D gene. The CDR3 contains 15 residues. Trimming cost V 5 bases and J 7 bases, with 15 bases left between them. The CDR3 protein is CASSLSHSGNSPLHF. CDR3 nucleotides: TGTGCCAGCAGTCTGAGCCACAGCGGGAATTCACCCCTCCACTTT.

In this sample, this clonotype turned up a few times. CDR3 sequence reads: CSAFGGKAFF. CDR3 bases: TGCAGCGCCTTTGGAGGGAAAGCTTTCTTT. The rearrangement uses TRBV29-1 and TRBJ1-1; D gene ambiguous. Trimming shortened V by 7 bases and J by 9 bases, and 12 bases separated the two germline ends. CDR1 is SQVTM, CDR2 ANQGSEA, per germline. This CDR3 has 10 amino acids. Combining the CDR3 with reference TRBV29-1 and TRBJ1-1 gives the whole variable domain SAVISQKPSRDICQRGTSLTIQCQVDSQVTMMFWYRQQPGQSLTLIATANQGSEATYESGFVIDKFPISRPNLTFSTLTVSNMSPEDSSIYLCSAFGGKAFFGQGTRLTVV.

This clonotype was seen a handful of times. The CDR3 reads CASSQELRTYNEQFF. For the CDR3, the DNA is TGTGCCAGCAGCCAAGAGCTGCGGACTTACAATGAGCAGTTCTTC. This chain uses TRBV4-2 with TRBJ2-1; D is possibly TRBD2 (5 bases). The CDR3 sequence is 15 residues long. Germline values: CDR1 LGHNA, CDR2 YNFKEQ. Trimming removed 0 bases from V and 4 bases from J, with 10 bases in between.